The 25 T cell receptor beta chains listed next were all sequenced from one sample in a study of blood T cell repertoires in COVID-19 (dated by TCRdb to about 2020). The library relied on the immunoSEQ multiplex PCR assay. TCRdb limited this immuneACCESS table to in-frame rearrangements with V and J called. A share of clones is missing; checked studies link under half to unresolved V genes, and the rest is unexplained. The sample table holds around 300,000 clones, of which approximately 90% were seen once. Of the sample, approximately 2% is held by the ten largest clones. The sample comprised peripheral blood. The source of these receptors is a woman aged 30 to 39 with COVID-19, enrolled during active disease.

The CDR3 loop reads CASSSSLAGGTDTQYF. The CDR3 nucleotides are TGCGCCAGCAGCTCCTCACTAGCGGGAGGCACAGATACGCAGTATTTT. The rearrangement uses TRBV5-1 and TRBJ2-3, with 11 bases fitting TRBD2. Germline V gene lookup returns CDR1 SGHRS and CDR2 YFSETQ. The CDR3 has 16 amino acids. V lost 3 bases and J lost 1; bases outside the gene matches: 4.

The CDR3 DNA follows: TGTGCCAGCAGTCAGGGACAGGGGTATAATTCACCCCTCCACTTT. This sequence encodes CASSQGQGYNSPLHF. The chain carries TRBV6-5 and TRBJ1-6, with TRBD1 matching 10 bases. This CDR3 contains 15 residues. The germline V gene has CDR1 MNHEY and CDR2 SVGAGI. The V gene end was trimmed by 5 bases and the J gene end by 4 bases; junction bases not matched to a gene: 2.

V and J are TRBV7-2 and TRBJ1-5; TRBD1 matches at 8 bases. This CDR3 has 14 residues. The J segment lost 5 bases and the V segment lost 2 bases, leaving 2 bases of the junction unmatched. Germline CDR1 and CDR2: SGHTA and FQGNSA. The CDR3, as DNA: TGTGCCAGCAGCTTACAGGGGGCGGATCAGCCCCAGCATTTT. Translated, it gives CASSLQGADQPQHF.

CDR3 DNA sequence: TGTGCCAGCAGTTATGGGGCGTTGGGCACAGATACGCAGTATTTT. The encoded protein is CASSYGALGTDTQYF. The V and J genes are TRBV6-5 and TRBJ2-3; possibly TRBD1 for D (5 bases). CDR3 length equals 15 residues. V lost 3 bases and J lost 1, with 11 bases in between. From germline, CDR1 is MNHEY and CDR2 SVGAGI.

This sequence joins TRBV5-1 and TRBJ1-1; 8 bases fit TRBD1. This CDR3 spans 14 amino acids. Germline V gene sequence: CDR1 SGHRS, CDR2 YFSETQ. V dropped 1 base and J dropped 4; count of bases not matched to a gene: 3. CDR3: CASSLYRGGTEAFF. Written as DNA, the CDR3 is TGCGCCAGCAGCTTGTACAGGGGGGGCACTGAAGCTTTCTTT.

The chain has TRBV14 and TRBJ1-2; D perhaps matches TRBD1 (5 bases). Per the germline V gene, CDR1 is SGHDN and CDR2 is FVKESK. The CDR3 is 19 amino acids. V was clipped by 4 bases and J by 3 bases, with 27 bases between them. Here the CDR3 DNA reads TGTGCCAGCAGCCCCCCAGGGTGGAGGGGAAGAGATGAGGACTATGGCTACACCTTC. It specifies CASSPPGWRGRDEDYGYTF. Full variable domain (remainder filled in from reference TRBV14 and TRBJ1-2): EAGVTQFPSHSVIEKGQTVTLRCDPISGHDNLYWYRRVMGKEIKFLLHFVKESKQDESGMPNNRFLAERTGGTYSTLKVQPAELEDSGVYFCASSPPGWRGRDEDYGYTFGSGTRLTVV.

This chain uses TRBV3-1 (or the pseudogene TRBV3-2) with TRBJ2-7; TRBD2 agrees at 9 bases. The CDR3 totals 16 residues. Germline CDR1 is LGHDT and CDR2 is YNNKEL (reference sequence). V lost 1 base to trimming and J lost 2 bases; unmatched junction nucleotides: 6. In DNA, the CDR3 is TGTGCCAGCAGCCAAGGGTTCCGCGGGAGGGCCTACGAGCAGTACTTC. It is translated as CASSQGFRGRAYEQYF.

This clone was seen a single time. The V call is TRBV7-9, the J call TRBJ2-6, with 9 bases matching TRBD2. The CDR3 runs 18 residues. Germline V lookup: CDR1 SEHNR, CDR2 FQNEAQ (reference sequence). J gave up 3 bases and V 5 bases, and 11 bases lay outside the gene matches. In nucleotides, the CDR3 is TGTGCCAGCAGCCCGGGCCTAGCGGGGCCTGGTGGGGCCAACGTCCTGACTTTC. Its translation is CASSPGLAGPGGANVLTF.

The chain carries TRBV3-1 (or the pseudogene TRBV3-2) and TRBJ1-1; D may be TRBD1 (5 bases). CDR1 is LGHDT and CDR2 is YNNKEL in the germline V gene (reference sequence). The CDR3 length is 14 residues. V lost 1 base and J 1 base, leaving 7 bases between the germline ends. The CDR3 protein is CASSQAGGNTEAFF. The CDR3 coding sequence is TGTGCCAGCAGCCAAGCCGGGGGGAACACTGAAGCTTTCTTT.

CDR3 sequence: CASSSFSTAGAHEQYF. The CDR3 DNA follows: TGTGCCAGCAGCTCTTTTTCTACGGCGGGAGCCCACGAGCAGTACTTC. V usage is TRBV7-6 and J usage is TRBJ2-7; 7 bases line up with TRBD2. The CDR3 sequence is 16 residues long. Germline V gene sequence: CDR1 SGHVS, CDR2 FNYEAQ. The V gene end was trimmed by 4 bases and the J gene end by 5 bases; junction bases not matched to a gene: 14. The entire variable domain, with the rest obtained from reference TRBV7-6 and TRBJ2-7, is as follows: GAGVSQSPRYKVTKRGQDVALRCDPISGHVSLYWYRQALGQGPEFLTYFNYEAQQDKSGLPNDRFSAERPEGSISTLTIQRTEQRDSAMYRCASSSFSTAGAHEQYFGPGTRLTVT.

A word on this clone: This sequence may be a read error, since a much larger clone differs from it by one base. V gene TRBV4-1 combines with J gene TRBJ1-2; 9 nucleotides match TRBD1. The germline V gene has CDR1 MGHRA and CDR2 YSYEKL. The ends lost 4 bases at V and 2 bases at J; junction bases unmatched: 2. CDR3 length: 14 amino acids. The CDR3 sequence: CASSPDRGNYGYTF. The CDR3 DNA reads as TGCGCCAGCAGCCCGGACAGGGGAAACTATGGCTACACCTTC.

V usage is TRBV2 and J usage is TRBJ2-1; 10 positions agree with TRBD2. The germline gives CDR1 SNHLY, CDR2 FYNNEI. The CDR3 is made up of 15 amino acids. J was trimmed by 5 bases and V by 3 bases; bases with no gene match: 4. CDR3 region: CASSDGAGGNNEQFF. DNA for the CDR3: TGTGCCAGCAGTGATGGAGCGGGAGGGAACAATGAGCAGTTCTTC.

The J gene is TRBJ2-5, the V gene TRBV2, with D perhaps matching TRBD2 (5 bases). V lost 7 bases and J 3 bases, leaving 9 bases between the germline ends. This CDR3 contains 12 residues. Germline loops: CDR1 SNHLY, CDR2 FYNNEI. CDR3 residues: CASKRGKETQYF. In DNA form, the CDR3 reads TGTGCCAGCAAGAGAGGGAAAGAGACCCAGTACTTC.

This chain joins TRBV10-3 and TRBJ1-5, with no clear D. Germline CDR1 and CDR2: ENHRY and SYGVKD. The CDR3 runs 13 residues. V lost 3 bases, J lost 3 bases, and 6 bases lay in between. Here the CDR3 DNA reads TGTGCCATCAGTGAAGAGAACAATCAGCCCCAGCATTTT. Its translation is CAISEENNQPQHF.

This chain uses TRBV3-1 (or the pseudogene TRBV3-2) with TRBJ2-6, with D unclear. Germline V lookup: CDR1 LGHDT, CDR2 YNNKEL (reference sequence). V lost 5 bases and J 0 bases, leaving 8 bases between the germline ends. This CDR3 is 15 amino acids long. CDR3 in amino acids: CASSKGSSGANVLTF. CDR3 nucleotides: TGTGCCAGCAGCAAAGGTAGCTCTGGGGCCAACGTCCTGACTTTC.

The V and J genes are TRBV14 and TRBJ2-5; D remains ambiguous. V lost 4 bases to trimming and J lost 3 bases, with 3 bases between them. This CDR3 has 11 residues. CDR1 is SGHDN and CDR2 is FVKESK in the germline V gene. This CDR3 reads CASSLKETQYF. CDR3 DNA sequence: TGTGCCAGCAGCCTCAAAGAGACCCAGTACTTC.

The rearrangement uses TRBV3-1 (or the pseudogene TRBV3-2) and TRBJ1-3; tentative D call: TRBD1 (5 bases). From germline, CDR1 is LGHDT and CDR2 YNNKEL (reference sequence). Trimming shortened V by 5 bases and J by 0 bases, and 14 bases separated the two germline ends. This CDR3 contains 16 residues. The DNA for the CDR3 is TGTGCCAGCAGCTTACGACAGTCCTCCTCTGGAAACACCATATATTTT. This translates into CASSLRQSSSGNTIYF.

This clone appeared once. This sequence joins TRBV10-3 and TRBJ1-1, with D possibly matching TRBD1 (6 bases). The CDR3 contains 13 residues. Trimming took off 1 base at V and 5 bases at J, with 8 bases between the two ends. CDR1 is ENHRY and CDR2 is SYGVKD in the germline V gene. CDR3 region: CAISEYRVTEAFF. The CDR3 DNA follows: TGTGCCATCAGTGAGTACAGGGTAACTGAAGCTTTCTTT.

The chain carries TRBV24-1 and TRBJ2-1, with TRBD1 matching 7 bases. The CDR3 extends over 20 amino acids. The V segment lost 4 bases and the J segment 0 bases; nucleotides outside the gene matches: 17. Germline V lookup: CDR1 KGHDR, CDR2 SFDVKD. As DNA, the CDR3 is TGTGCCACCAGTGACCCGACAGGGTACGGCGGGCCGAGCTCCTACAATGAGCAGTTCTTC. This gives the protein CATSDPTGYGGPSSYNEQFF.

The V gene is TRBV7-8, the J gene TRBJ1-5, with 8 bases that match TRBD1. The V gene end was trimmed by 5 bases and the J gene end by 6 bases; junction bases not matched to a gene: 12. CDR1 and CDR2 from the germline V gene are SGHVS and FQNEAQ. This CDR3 has 16 amino acids. Here the CDR3 reads CASSQPGQGRGQPQHF. The CDR3 coding sequence is TGTGCCAGCAGCCAACCCGGACAGGGACGGGGTCAGCCCCAGCATTTT.

The V call is TRBV5-4, the J call TRBJ2-1; D call uncertain. Looked up from germline, CDR1 is SGHNT and CDR2 is YYREEE (reference sequence). This CDR3 spans 16 amino acids. V was pared by 0 bases and J by 0 bases, with 10 bases between. CDR3 sequence (DNA): TGTGCCAGCAGCTTGGACGGTTTTAGCTCCTACAATGAGCAGTTCTTC. This translates into CASSLDGFSSYNEQFF.

This clone was seen a few times. The rearrangement links TRBV5-5 to TRBJ2-1, with 8 bases identical to TRBD1. The CDR3 is 15 amino acids. In germline, CDR1 is SGHKS, CDR2 YYEKEE (reference sequence). V shed 0 bases, J shed 3 bases, and the junction held 2 bases outside the gene matches. The chain's CDR3 is CASSLGTGIYNEQFF. The CDR3 DNA reads as TGTGCCAGCAGCTTGGGGACAGGGATCTACAATGAGCAGTTCTTC.

This clone is a singleton in its sample. The chain has TRBV5-1 and TRBJ2-5; a weak D match, TRBD2 (5 bases). V was trimmed by 4 bases and J by 7 bases, leaving 14 bases between them. Looked up from germline, CDR1 is SGHRS and CDR2 is YFSETQ. There are 13 residues in the CDR3. CDR3 in amino acids: CASSPMRDGTQYF. The CDR3 bases are TGCGCCAGCAGCCCTATGAGGGATGGGACCCAGTACTTC.

CDR3 in amino acids: CASSQSGQGRSEQFF. The DNA of the CDR3 is TGTGCCAGCAGCCAATCGGGGCAGGGGCGCAGTGAGCAGTTCTTC. The V call is TRBV16, the J call TRBJ2-1, with D perhaps matching TRBD1 (6 bases). The CDR3 loop spans 15 amino acids. CDR1 is KGHSY, CDR2 FQNENV, per germline. V lost 0 bases and J lost 9, with 15 bases in between.

The J gene is TRBJ1-2, the V gene TRBV5-1; 7 bases agree with TRBD1. Germline V lookup: CDR1 SGHRS, CDR2 YFSETQ. The V segment lost 5 bases and the J segment 4 bases; nucleotides outside the gene matches: 11. There are 15 residues in the CDR3. Here the CDR3 reads CASRTAPDRAYGYTF. CDR3 nucleotides: TGCGCCAGCAGAACGGCCCCAGACAGGGCCTATGGCTACACCTTC.